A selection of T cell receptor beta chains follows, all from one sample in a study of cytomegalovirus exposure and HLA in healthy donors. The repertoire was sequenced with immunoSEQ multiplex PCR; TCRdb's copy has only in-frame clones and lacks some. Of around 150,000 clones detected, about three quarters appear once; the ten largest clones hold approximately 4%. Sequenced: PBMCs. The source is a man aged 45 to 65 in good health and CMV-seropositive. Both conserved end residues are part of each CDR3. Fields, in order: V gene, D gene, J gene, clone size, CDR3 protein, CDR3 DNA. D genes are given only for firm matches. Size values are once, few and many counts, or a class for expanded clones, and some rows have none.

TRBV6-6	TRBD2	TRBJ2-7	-	CASSSTSGSSYEQYF	TGTGCCAGCAGTTCGACTAGCGGAAGCTCCTACGAGCAGTACTTC
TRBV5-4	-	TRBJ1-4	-	CASSSGGARGEKLFF	TGTGCCAGCAGCTCTGGCGGGGCGCGGGGTGAAAAACTGTTTTTT
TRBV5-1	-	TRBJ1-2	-	CASSLEADSPYGYTF	TGCGCCAGCAGCTTGGAGGCCGACAGTCCCTATGGCTACACCTTC
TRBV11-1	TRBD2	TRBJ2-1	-	CASSPRFGTSAYNEQFF	TGTGCCAGCAGCCCGCGATTTGGGACTAGCGCATACAATGAGCAGTTCTTC
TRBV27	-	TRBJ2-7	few	CASSLSGADEQYF	TGTGCCAGCAGTTTATCAGGGGCGGACGAGCAGTACTTC
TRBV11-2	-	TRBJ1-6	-	CASSRDRLSPLHF	TGTGCCAGCAGCCGCGACAGACTGAGCCCCCTCCACTTT
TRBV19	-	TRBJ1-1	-	CASRDSMNTEAFF	TGTGCCAGTAGGGACAGCATGAACACTGAAGCTTTCTTT
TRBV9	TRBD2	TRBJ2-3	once	CASSVRGAGGSVTDTQYF	TGTGCCAGCAGCGTACGAGGGGCGGGGGGGTCGGTCACAGATACGCAGTATTTT
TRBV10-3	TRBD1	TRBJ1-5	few	CAIRKTGDSNQPQHF	TGTGCCATCAGGAAGACAGGGGATAGCAATCAGCCCCAGCATTTT
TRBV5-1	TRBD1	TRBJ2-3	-	CASSMWDRDTDTQYF	TGCGCCAGCAGCATGTGGGACAGAGATACAGATACGCAGTATTTT
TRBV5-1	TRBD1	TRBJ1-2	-	CASSPATGPGNYGYTF	TGCGCCAGCAGCCCTGCGACAGGGCCCGGAAACTATGGCTACACCTTC
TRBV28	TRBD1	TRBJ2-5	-	CASSPTGTPQETQYF	TGTGCCAGCAGTCCGACAGGGACCCCCCAAGAGACCCAGTACTTC
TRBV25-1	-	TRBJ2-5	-	CASSDGAMATQYF	TGTGCCAGCAGTGATGGGGCCATGGCGACCCAGTACTTC
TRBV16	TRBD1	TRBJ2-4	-	CASSQFKTGGAKNIQYF	TGTGCCAGCAGCCAATTCAAGACAGGGGGCGCCAAAAACATTCAGTACTTC
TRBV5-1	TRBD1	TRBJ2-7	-	CASSLRTGTLYEQYF	TGCGCCAGCAGTCTACGGACAGGGACCCTCTACGAGCAGTACTTC
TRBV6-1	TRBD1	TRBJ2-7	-	CASRARGQGQGEQYF	TGTGCCAGCAGGGCACGAGGACAGGGTCAGGGAGAGCAGTACTTC
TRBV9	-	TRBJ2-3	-	CASSVVGASSTDTQYF	TGTGCCAGCAGCGTAGTCGGAGCTTCTAGCACAGATACGCAGTATTTT
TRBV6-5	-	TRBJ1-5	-	CASSWTAQGPQHF	TGTGCCAGCAGTTGGACAGCACAGGGGCCCCAGCATTTT
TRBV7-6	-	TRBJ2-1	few	CASSSGHWNYNEQFF	TGTGCCAGCAGCTCGGGACACTGGAACTACAATGAGCAGTTCTTC
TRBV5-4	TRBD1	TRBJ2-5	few	CASSLAGTGWETQYF	TGTGCCAGCAGCTTAGCCGGGACAGGTTGGGAGACCCAGTACTTC
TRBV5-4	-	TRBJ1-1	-	CASSHGGELNTEAFF	TGTGCCAGCAGTCACGGGGGGGAATTGAACACTGAAGCTTTCTTT
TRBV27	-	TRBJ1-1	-	CASSLRERNTEAFF	TGTGCCAGCAGTTTACGAGAAAGGAACACTGAAGCTTTCTTT
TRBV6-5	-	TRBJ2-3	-	CASSGHVGTQYF	TGTGCCAGCAGTGGACACGTCGGTACGCAGTATTTT
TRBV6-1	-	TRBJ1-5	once	CASTPSGGNQPQHF	TGTGCCAGCACACCGAGCGGGGGCAATCAGCCCCAGCATTTT
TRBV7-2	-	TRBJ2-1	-	CASSLGRRISDEQFF	TGTGCCAGCAGCCTCGGGCGACGGATTAGCGATGAGCAGTTCTTC
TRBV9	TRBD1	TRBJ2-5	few	CASSVGQGRETQYF	TGTGCCAGCAGCGTGGGACAGGGAAGAGAGACCCAGTACTTC
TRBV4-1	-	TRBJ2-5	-	CASSQDTGETQYF	TGCGCCAGCAGCCAAGACACGGGGGAGACCCAGTACTTC
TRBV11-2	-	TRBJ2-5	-	CASSSIGGPETQYF	TGTGCCAGCAGTTCAATCGGGGGGCCGGAGACCCAGTACTTC
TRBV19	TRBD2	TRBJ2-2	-	CASSSGLADYTGELFF	TGTGCCAGTAGTTCGGGACTAGCGGACTACACCGGGGAGCTGTTTTTT
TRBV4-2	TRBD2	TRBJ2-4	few	CASSLGLAGVAKNIQYF	TGTGCCAGCAGCCTGGGACTAGCGGGGGTAGCCAAAAACATTCAGTACTTC
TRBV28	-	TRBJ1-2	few	CASVPGATYGYTF	TGTGCCAGCGTTCCGGGAGCAACCTATGGCTACACCTTC
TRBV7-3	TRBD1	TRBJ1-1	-	CASSPGQGGNTEAFF	TGTGCCAGCAGCCCCGGACAGGGAGGGAACACTGAAGCTTTCTTT
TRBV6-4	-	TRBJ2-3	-	CASSDGQGSTDTQYF	TGTGCCAGCAGTGACGGGCAGGGTAGCACAGATACGCAGTATTTT
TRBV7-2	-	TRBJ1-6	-	CASSPQPGTVYNSPLHF	TGTGCCAGCAGCCCTCAACCCGGGACTGTTTATAATTCACCCCTCCACTTT
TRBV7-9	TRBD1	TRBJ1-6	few	CASSLGDRAISPLHF	TGTGCCAGCAGCTTAGGGGACAGGGCTATTTCACCCCTCCACTTT
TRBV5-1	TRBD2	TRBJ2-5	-	CASSLEWRGGKETQYF	TGCGCCAGCAGCTTGGAGTGGCGGGGGGGAAAAGAGACCCAGTACTTC
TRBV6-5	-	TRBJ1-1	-	CASSSQGMGYSEAFF	TGTGCCAGCAGCTCCCAGGGAATGGGATATTCTGAAGCTTTCTTT
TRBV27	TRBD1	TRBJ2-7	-	CASSLWGQGGGEQYF	TGTGCCAGCAGCCTATGGGGACAGGGGGGGGGCGAGCAGTACTTC
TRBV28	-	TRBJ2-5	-	CASSLPSVEIQETQYF	TGTGCCAGCAGTTTACCCTCGGTCGAGATCCAAGAGACCCAGTACTTC
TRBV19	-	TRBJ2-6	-	CASSMVASGANVLTF	TGTGCCAGTAGTATGGTGGCCTCTGGGGCCAACGTCCTGACTTTC
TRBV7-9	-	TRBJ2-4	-	CASSLSGTGNIQYF	TGTGCCAGCAGCTTAAGCGGGACAGGAAACATTCAGTACTTC
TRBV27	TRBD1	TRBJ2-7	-	CASSLSGTGAYEQYF	TGTGCCAGCAGTTTATCGGGGACAGGGGCCTACGAGCAGTACTTC
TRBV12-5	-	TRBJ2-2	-	CASAMGGSGELFF	TGTGCTAGTGCCATGGGGGGTTCCGGGGAGCTGTTTTTT
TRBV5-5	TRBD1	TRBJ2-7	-	CASHRDSYEQYF	TGTGCCAGCCACCGGGACAGCTACGAGCAGTACTTC
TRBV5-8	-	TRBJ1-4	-	CASSYQTGANEKLFF	TGTGCCAGCAGCTATCAGACAGGCGCTAATGAAAAACTGTTTTTT
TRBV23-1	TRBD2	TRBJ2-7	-	CASSQRRLAGHYEQYF	TGCGCCAGCAGTCAAAGGCGACTAGCGGGACACTACGAGCAGTACTTC